These 20 T cell receptor beta chains were sequenced from one sample in a study of cytomegalovirus exposure and HLA in healthy donors. The study ran its PCR with 60 Vbeta and 13 Jbeta primers. Assay: immunoSEQ multiplex PCR; the TCRdb copy retains only in-frame clones and omits some. Its table lists 75,000 to 85,000 clones. The sample consisted of PBMCs. The receptors were gathered from a man between 45 and 60 years old in good health and CMV-seronegative.

The chain uses TRBV4-2 and TRBJ1-4; 12 bases align to TRBD1. The CDR3 sequence is 17 residues long. Germline V gene lookup returns CDR1 LGHNA and CDR2 YNFKEQ. Trimming took 4 bases from V and 11 from J; bases not matched to a gene: 14. DNA for the CDR3: TGTGCCAGCAGCCTCGATTTTCTAGGGACAGGGGGCAAGAAACTGTTTTTT. Translation: CASSLDFLGTGGKKLFF.

CDR3 loop: CASSPQDRIVGSGELFF. In DNA form, the CDR3 reads TGTGCCAGCAGCCCCCAGGACAGGATCGTCGGAAGCGGGGAGCTGTTTTTT. The chain employs TRBV4-2 and TRBJ2-2; TRBD1 matches at 7 bases. After removal of 4 bases from V and 7 bases from J, the junction contained 15 bases not matched to a gene. The V gene's germline CDR1 is LGHNA and CDR2 YNFKEQ. The CDR3 sequence is 17 residues long.

The chain couples TRBV9 to TRBJ1-4, with 8 bases matching TRBD1. The V gene's germline CDR1 is SGDLS and CDR2 YYNGEE. Unmatched junction bases numbered 11, after V lost 3 bases and J lost 1 base. The CDR3 spans 18 residues. The CDR3 region is CASSAYAGTGRTNEKLFF. The CDR3 coding sequence is TGTGCCAGCAGCGCGTACGCCGGGACAGGTCGAACTAATGAAAAACTGTTTTTT. Variable domain in full (rest from reference TRBV9 and TRBJ1-4): DSGVTQTPKHLITATGQRVTLRCSPRSGDLSVYWYQQSLDQGLQFLIQYYNGEERAKGNILERFSAQQFPDLHSELNLSSLELGDSALYFCASSAYAGTGRTNEKLFFGSGTQLSVL.

V and J are TRBV5-1 and TRBJ2-7; 9 bases agree with TRBD1. After removal of 1 base from V and 5 bases from J, the junction contained 10 bases not matched to a gene. CDR3 size: 16 residues. Germline V gives CDR1 SGHRS, CDR2 YFSETQ. This CDR3 reads CASSLTGTGLLDEQYF. CDR3 nucleotide sequence: TGCGCCAGCAGCTTGACCGGGACAGGGCTACTGGACGAGCAGTACTTC.

This chain uses TRBV7-9 with TRBJ1-5; TRBD1 is a possible D gene (5 bases). Trimming took off 2 bases at V and 4 bases at J, with 15 bases between the two ends. The CDR3 loop spans 16 amino acids. CDR1 and CDR2 from the germline V gene are SEHNR and FQNEAQ (reference sequence). DNA for the CDR3: TGTGCCAGCAGCTTAAGCGGGGACTCGAGGAATCAGCCCCAGCATTTT. Protein: CASSLSGDSRNQPQHF.

The genes are TRBV4-3 and TRBJ1-4; D is possibly TRBD1 (6 bases). This CDR3 comprises 15 residues. Germline values: CDR1 LGHNA, CDR2 YSLEER. Trimming cost V 3 bases and J 4 bases, with 12 bases left between them. The CDR3 spells CASSQIGQNNEKLFF. CDR3 sequence (DNA): TGCGCCAGCAGCCAGATAGGACAGAATAATGAAAAACTGTTTTTT.

The CDR3 loop reads CASSESSWRQDWGYTF. The CDR3 region has the DNA TGTGCCAGCAGTGAATCCTCCTGGAGACAGGATTGGGGCTACACCTTC. The chain uses TRBV25-1 and TRBJ1-2, with a weak D call TRBD1 (6 bases). This CDR3 contains 16 residues. Trimming took 1 base from V and 8 from J, leaving 20 bases between them. Germline-derived CDR1 and CDR2 are MGHDK and SYGVNS.

V usage is TRBV19 and J usage is TRBJ2-3, with D possibly matching TRBD1 (5 bases). This CDR3 is built from 14 residues. V lost 6 bases and J lost 0, with 10 bases in between. The V gene's germline CDR1 is LNHDA and CDR2 SQIVND (reference sequence). CDR3 sequence: CASRQTVSTDTQYF. For the CDR3, the DNA is TGTGCCAGTAGGCAGACAGTTAGCACAGATACGCAGTATTTT.

The chain combines TRBV28 with TRBJ2-2, with D perhaps TRBD1 (6 bases). This CDR3 is 14 amino acids long. Trimming shortened V by 5 bases and J by 4 bases, and 11 bases separated the two germline ends. CDR1 is MDHEN and CDR2 is SYDVKM in the germline V gene. CDR3 sequence (DNA): TGTGCCAGCAGTCTAAGGGGGAGCACCGGGGAGCTGTTTTTT. Translation gives CASSLRGSTGELFF.

The CDR3 here is CSVNGVSGNTIYF. CDR3 in DNA: TGCAGCGTGAACGGGGTATCTGGAAACACCATATATTTT. The rearrangement uses TRBV29-1 and TRBJ1-3; D unresolved. V was clipped by 6 bases and J by 1 base, with 10 bases between them. The CDR3 is 13 residues long. Germline V gene sequence: CDR1 SQVTM, CDR2 ANQGSEA.

This chain joins TRBV4-2 and TRBJ2-1; perhaps TRBD2 as D (6 bases). The V end was cut by 4 bases, the J end by 12 bases, with 16 bases between. The CDR3 extends over 13 amino acids. Germline V lookup: CDR1 LGHNA, CDR2 YNFKEQ. This CDR3 reads CASSREDRYGQFF. In nucleotides, the CDR3 is TGTGCCAGCAGCCGGGAGGATCGATATGGGCAGTTCTTC.

The V gene is TRBV19, the J gene TRBJ2-7; 10 bases line up with TRBD1. There are 13 residues in the CDR3. The ends lost 6 bases at V and 6 bases at J; junction bases unmatched: 5. CDR1 is LNHDA, CDR2 SQIVND, per germline (reference sequence). The CDR3 sequence is CASRRQGAGEQYF. CDR3 nucleotide sequence: TGTGCCAGTAGAAGACAGGGGGCCGGCGAGCAGTACTTC. Full variable domain (remainder filled in from reference TRBV19 and TRBJ2-7): DGGITQSPKYLFRKEGQNVTLSCEQNLNHDAMYWYRQDPGQGLRLIYYSQIVNDFQKGDIAEGYSVSREKKESFPLTVTSAQKNPTAFYLCASRRQGAGEQYFGPGTRLTVT.

The chain uses TRBV18 and TRBJ1-2; TRBD1 agrees at 7 bases. Trimming removed 3 bases from V and 4 bases from J; junction bases left unmatched: 14. Germline V gene lookup returns CDR1 KGHSH and CDR2 LQKENI. This CDR3 has 17 residues. The CDR3 is CASSPYEAGGGFYGYTF. The DNA for the CDR3 is TGTGCCAGCTCACCGTACGAGGCAGGGGGAGGATTCTATGGCTACACCTTC.

The genes are TRBV30 and TRBJ1-5, with TRBD1 identical over 10 bases. Looked up from germline, CDR1 is GTSNPN and CDR2 is SVGIG (reference sequence). The length of the CDR3 is 18 residues. V trimming: 3 bases; J trimming: 1 base; junction bases outside the gene matches: 12. In nucleotides, the CDR3 is TGTGCCTGGAGCCGGGACAGGGGAGCGGAATGGAGCAATCAGCCCCAGCATTTT. This encodes CAWSRDRGAEWSNQPQHF.

V is TRBV2 and J is TRBJ1-1; D gene unclear. The CDR3 totals 14 residues. Germline V gives CDR1 SNHLY, CDR2 FYNNEI. The germline V and J ends were trimmed by 2 bases and 3 bases, with 10 bases remaining between them. CDR3 region: CASSEMGEDTEAFF. In nucleotides, the CDR3 is TGTGCCAGCAGTGAAATGGGTGAGGACACTGAAGCTTTCTTT.

This chain connects TRBV2 to TRBJ2-7; 8 nucleotides align to TRBD1. The CDR3 loop spans 14 amino acids. The V gene end was trimmed by 3 bases and the J gene end by 1 base; junction bases not matched to a gene: 2. In germline, CDR1 is SNHLY, CDR2 FYNNEI. The CDR3 here is CASSDGTGSYEQYF. The CDR3 nucleotides are TGTGCCAGCAGTGATGGGACAGGTTCCTACGAGCAGTACTTC.

J is TRBJ1-1 and V is TRBV28; 7 positions match TRBD1. Germline V gene sequence: CDR1 MDHEN, CDR2 SYDVKM. V shed 6 bases and J 5 bases; nucleotides not matched to a gene: 6. CDR3 size: 13 residues. Here the CDR3 DNA reads TGTGCCAGCAGGATCTTACAGGGGACTGAAGCTTTCTTT. Residues: CASRILQGTEAFF.

The chain employs TRBV7-9 and TRBJ2-3, with 7 positions matching TRBD2. Germline lookup yields CDR1 SEHNR and CDR2 FQNEAQ (reference sequence). This CDR3 has 15 residues. Germline trimming cut 5 bases from V and 5 bases from J; bases unmatched to any gene: 10. Written as DNA, the CDR3 is TGTGCCAGCAGCCACGGCGCGGGGGTTGGAGATACGCAGTATTTT. Its translation is CASSHGAGVGDTQYF.

The chain is built from TRBV7-2 and TRBJ2-4, with TRBD2 matching over 9 bases. Germline V gives CDR1 SGHTA, CDR2 FQGNSA. The V segment lost 5 bases and the J segment 1 base; nucleotides outside the gene matches: 12. This CDR3 has 18 amino acids. The CDR3 nucleotides read TGTGCCAGCAGCCCTAGAGACTGGCGGGGGGGGGCCAAAAACATTCAGTACTTC. Protein product: CASSPRDWRGGAKNIQYF.

The chain recombines TRBV2 with TRBJ2-1, with 8 positions matching TRBD1. After removal of 6 bases from V and 4 bases from J, the junction contained 8 bases not matched to a gene. This CDR3 is built from 15 residues. Looked up from germline, CDR1 is SNHLY and CDR2 is FYNNEI. As DNA, the CDR3 is TGTGCCAGCAGACTTGACAGGGGAAGTTACAATGAGCAGTTCTTC. As protein: CASRLDRGSYNEQFF. The full variable domain, rest sourced from reference TRBV2 and TRBJ2-1, is EPEVTQTPSHQVTQMGQEVILRCVPISNHLYFYWYRQILGQKVEFLVSFYNNEISEKSEIFDDQFSVERPDGSNFTLKIRSTKLEDSAMYFCASRLDRGSYNEQFFGPGTRLTVL.